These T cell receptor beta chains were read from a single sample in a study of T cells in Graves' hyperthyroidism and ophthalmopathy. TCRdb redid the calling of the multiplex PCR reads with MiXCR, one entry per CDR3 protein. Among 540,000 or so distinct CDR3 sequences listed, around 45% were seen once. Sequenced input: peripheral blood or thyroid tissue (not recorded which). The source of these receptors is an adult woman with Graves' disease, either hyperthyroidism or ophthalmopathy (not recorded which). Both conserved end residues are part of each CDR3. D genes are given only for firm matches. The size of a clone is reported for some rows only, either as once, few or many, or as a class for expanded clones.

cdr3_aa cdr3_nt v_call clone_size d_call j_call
CASSEDSYEEAFF TGTGCCAGCAGTGAAGACAGTTATGAGGAAGCTTTCTTT TRBV2 NA NA TRBJ1-1
CASSVRDGPGTIYF TGTGCCAGCAGCGTCCGGGACGGTCCAGGCACCATATATTTT TRBV7-6 many NA TRBJ1-3
CASSGLAGYTIYF TGTGCCAGCAGTGGACTAGCGGGATACACCATATATTTT TRBV6-4 NA NA TRBJ1-3
CSVEIASEQYF TGCAGCGTTGAAATCGCGAGCGAGCAGTACTTC TRBV29-1 few NA TRBJ2-7
CATRDPAGELFF TGTGCCACCCGGGACCCGGCCGGGGAGCTGTTTTTT TRBV10-3 NA NA TRBJ2-2
CASRTDLSYGYTF TGTGCCAGCAGGACCGACCTGAGCTATGGCTACACCTTC TRBV5-6 many NA TRBJ1-2
CASSPRRGYEQYF TGTGCCAGTAGTCCACGCCGGGGCTACGAGCAGTACTTC TRBV19 NA NA TRBJ2-7
CASIGSGTGSGYTF TGTGCCAGCATCGGGTCAGGGACAGGGAGCGGCTACACCTTC TRBV6-5 NA TRBD1 TRBJ1-2
CASFGGPSNTGELFF TGCGCCAGCTTCGGCGGCCCTTCGAACACCGGGGAGCTGTTTTTT TRBV10-2 few NA TRBJ2-2
CAISAGTGEAFF TGTGCCATCAGTGCCGGGACAGGGGAGGCTTTCTTT TRBV10-3 NA TRBD1 TRBJ1-1
CASSQDFRSYEQYF TGTGCCAGCAGCCAAGACTTCAGGTCCTACGAGCAGTACTTC TRBV11-2 NA NA TRBJ2-7
CASRARLDTGELFF TGTGCCAGCAGGGCTCGGTTGGACACCGGGGAGCTGTTTTTT TRBV7-9 NA NA TRBJ2-2
CAIQTEETRDGEYEQYF TGTGCCATCCAAACCGAGGAGACAAGGGACGGAGAATACGAGCAGTACTTC TRBV7-9 NA NA TRBJ2-7
CASSRRTGAGGEKLFF TGTGCCAGCAGCCGTAGGACAGGGGCTGGTGGTGAAAAACTGTTTTTT TRBV7-3 NA TRBD1 TRBJ1-4
CASSTGTGAGNTIYF TGTGCCAGCAGCACAGGGACAGGGGCTGGAAACACCATATATTTT TRBV7-9 NA TRBD1 TRBJ1-3
CASSFRRQEAQHF TGCGCCAGCAGCTTCCGGAGGCAAGAGGCCCAGCATTTT TRBV5-1 NA NA TRBJ1-5
CASSFVQGISYEQYF TGCGCCAGCAGCTTCGTACAGGGGATCTCCTACGAGCAGTACTTC TRBV5-1 many TRBD1 TRBJ2-7
CASSYSRLGNTIYF TGTGCCAGCAGTTACTCCCGTCTGGGAAACACCATATATTTT TRBV6-5 many NA TRBJ1-3
CATSETGTQYF TGTGCCACCAGTGAGACCGGGACCCAGTACTTC TRBV24-1 few NA TRBJ2-5
CASREGIMNTEAFF TGTGCCAGCAGGGAGGGGATCATGAACACTGAAGCTTTCTTT TRBV2 many NA TRBJ1-1
CASSYSLAGASYEQYF TGTGCCAGCAGTTACTCCTTAGCGGGAGCTAGCTACGAGCAGTACTTC TRBV2 NA TRBD2 TRBJ2-7
CASSIGTVQPQHF TGTGCCAGCAGTATAGGGACAGTCCAGCCCCAGCATTTT TRBV12-3/TRBV12-4 many TRBD1 TRBJ1-5
CASSPRDRNYGQYF TGTGCCAGCAGCCCACGGGACAGGAACTACGGGCAGTACTTC TRBV5-5 NA TRBD1 TRBJ2-7
CASSLRKAGGWDEQYF TGTGCCAGCAGCTTAAGAAAGGCAGGGGGATGGGACGAGCAGTACTTC TRBV11-2 NA TRBD1 TRBJ2-7
CAISNDSPLDYGYTF TGTGCCATCAGTAACGACAGTCCCCTGGACTATGGCTACACCTTC TRBV10-3 many NA TRBJ1-2
CASTMRSRGLTEAFF TGTGCCAGTACCATGCGGTCCAGGGGGCTTACTGAAGCTTTCTTT TRBV19 NA TRBD1 TRBJ1-1
CASSEVLRGGKLFF TGCGCCAGCAGCGAGGTCCTGCGGGGTGGAAAACTGTTTTTT TRBV5-1 once NA TRBJ1-4
CASSGDEKLFF TGTGCCAGCAGCGGCGATGAAAAACTGTTTTTT TRBV9 many NA TRBJ1-4
CASSLSSGSQPQHF TGTGCCAGCAGCTTAAGCAGCGGGAGCCAGCCCCAGCATTTT TRBV7-9 NA NA TRBJ1-5
CASSRSGRTNYGYTF TGCGCCAGCAGCCGCTCAGGGAGGACTAACTATGGCTACACCTTC TRBV5-1 many NA TRBJ1-2
CAWSRLAEGPYEQYF TGTGCCTGGAGTCGGCTAGCGGAAGGGCCCTACGAGCAGTACTTC TRBV30 NA TRBD2 TRBJ2-7
CASCYRGRETQYF TGTGCCAGCTGTTACAGGGGGCGCGAGACCCAGTACTTC TRBV2 NA TRBD1 TRBJ2-5
CASSENEQYF TGCGCCAGCAGCGAGAACGAGCAGTACTTC TRBV5-1 NA NA TRBJ2-7
CASSIPGQSNTEAFF TGCGCCAGTAGTATTCCGGGACAGTCGAACACTGAAGCTTTCTTT TRBV10-1 NA TRBD1 TRBJ1-1
CASSPSQNYEQYF TGTGCCAGCAGCCCAAGTCAAAACTACGAGCAGTACTTC TRBV7-2 once NA TRBJ2-7
CASSPPLDSGYTF TGCGCCAGCAGCCCCCCTCTGGACAGCGGCTACACCTTC TRBV5-1 NA NA TRBJ1-2
CASSSRPDRHGYTF TGTGCCAGCAGTTCGCGACCGGACAGGCACGGCTACACCTTC TRBV28 NA TRBD1 TRBJ1-2
CSASRESDNSPLHF TGCAGTGCTAGTAGGGAGAGTGATAATTCACCCCTCCACTTT TRBV20-1 many NA TRBJ1-6
CSAIFPGYEQYF TGCAGTGCTATTTTTCCGGGCTACGAGCAGTACTTC TRBV20-1 many NA TRBJ2-7
CASRPGQNTGELFF TGTGCCAGTAGACCGGGACAGAACACCGGGGAGCTGTTTTTT TRBV19 many NA TRBJ2-2
CASSPQINTEAFF TGTGCCAGCTCACCGCAGATCAACACTGAAGCTTTCTTT TRBV11-1 NA NA TRBJ1-1
CASSLVSSEAETQYF TGTGCCAGCAGCTTAGTCTCCTCGGAGGCGGAGACCCAGTACTTC TRBV11-2 few NA TRBJ2-5
CSAKSQGWYEQYF TGCAGCGCAAAATCACAGGGGTGGTACGAGCAGTACTTC TRBV29-1 many TRBD1 TRBJ2-7
CASKSSYTDTQYF TGTGCCAGCAAAAGTTCGTACACAGATACGCAGTATTTT TRBV7-3 NA NA TRBJ2-3
CASQGLAGAYEQYF TGTGCCAGCCAAGGACTAGCGGGAGCCTACGAGCAGTACTTC TRBV25-1 few TRBD2 TRBJ2-7
CASSPHKLNTEAFF TGTGCCAGCAGCCCTCATAAGTTGAACACTGAAGCTTTCTTT TRBV5-6 many NA TRBJ1-1
CASSLAGEGNEQYF TGTGCCAGCAGCTTAGCAGGGGAAGGGAACGAGCAGTACTTC TRBV7-9 NA NA TRBJ2-7
CSATTGGPANYGYTF TGCAGCGCGACGACAGGGGGCCCAGCTAACTATGGCTACACCTTC TRBV29-1 NA TRBD1 TRBJ1-2
CASSPRLGGDEKLFF TGTGCCAGCAGCCCCCGGCTCGGGGGAGACGAAAAACTGTTTTTT TRBV4-2 few NA TRBJ1-4
CASSFQGDSGNTIYF TGTGCCAGCAGTTTCCAGGGGGACTCTGGAAACACCATATATTTT TRBV7-2 NA TRBD1 TRBJ1-3
CASSSGHRATEAFF TGCGCCAGCAGCTCGGGCCATCGGGCCACTGAAGCTTTCTTT TRBV5-1 few NA TRBJ1-1
CASTGTGASGTGELFF TGTGCCAGCACCGGAACAGGGGCTTCGGGCACCGGGGAGCTGTTTTTT TRBV6-5 NA TRBD1 TRBJ2-2
CASTSGQAGSPLHF TGTGCCAGTACCTCGGGACAGGCGGGTTCACCCCTCCACTTT TRBV19 NA TRBD1 TRBJ1-6
CASSQDWAESYNEQFF TGTGCCAGCAGCCAAGATTGGGCGGAGTCTTACAATGAGCAGTTCTTC TRBV4-2 many NA TRBJ2-1
CASSRTAANEKLFF TGTGCCAGTAGTAGGACAGCGGCTAATGAAAAACTGTTTTTT TRBV19 once NA TRBJ1-4
CASSEEGGTEAFF TGTGCCAGCAGTGAAGAGGGAGGGACTGAAGCTTTCTTT TRBV6-1 many NA TRBJ1-1
CASSFGNGRNPQETQYF NA TRBV5-1 many NA TRBJ2-5
CASSLAGYSGANVLTF TGTGCCAGTAGTCTGGCTGGGTACTCTGGGGCCAACGTCCTGACTTTC TRBV19 few NA TRBJ2-6